A selection of T cell receptor beta chains follows, all from one sample in a study of cytomegalovirus exposure and HLA in healthy donors. Measured with immunoSEQ multiplex PCR; TCRdb has only the in-frame clones, and not every one. Its table records just over 200,000 clones. The sequencing sample was made of PBMCs. The receptors come from a girl aged 2 to 10 in good health and CMV-seropositive. The CDR3 runs from the conserved cysteine through the conserved F or W. Fields, in order: CDR3 length, V gene, J gene, D gene, CDR3 DNA, CDR3 protein. The D gene is left open where the match is weak.

cdr3_length: 14; v_call: TRBV5-4; j_call: TRBJ1-1; d_call: TRBD1; cdr3_nt: TGTGCCAGCAGCTTGGGGGGACAGGACACTGAAGCTTTCTTT; cdr3_aa: CASSLGGQDTEAFF
cdr3_length: 11; v_call: TRBV20-1; j_call: TRBJ2-5; d_call: .; cdr3_nt: TGCAGTGCGGAGAGCCAAGAGACCCAGTACTTC; cdr3_aa: CSAESQETQYF
cdr3_length: 16; v_call: TRBV6-4; j_call: TRBJ2-3; d_call: TRBD1; cdr3_nt: TGTGCCAGCAGTGAATCCGGGACAGACGGCACAGATACGCAGTATTTT; cdr3_aa: CASSESGTDGTDTQYF
cdr3_length: 15; v_call: TRBV5-4; j_call: TRBJ1-2; d_call: .; cdr3_nt: TGTGCCAGCAGCCACCGGGACACGCACCTCTATGGCTACACCTTC; cdr3_aa: CASSHRDTHLYGYTF
cdr3_length: 13; v_call: TRBV5-5; j_call: TRBJ1-2; d_call: .; cdr3_nt: TGTGCCAGCACCCCCCAGGGGAGCTATGGCTACACCTTC; cdr3_aa: CASTPQGSYGYTF
cdr3_length: 14; v_call: TRBV30; j_call: TRBJ1-6; d_call: TRBD1; cdr3_nt: TGTGCCTGGAAGGGGACAGTTTATAATTCACCCCTCCACTTT; cdr3_aa: CAWKGTVYNSPLHF
cdr3_length: 16; v_call: TRBV5-4; j_call: TRBJ2-7; d_call: TRBD1; cdr3_nt: TGTGCCAGCAGCTACGGACAGGGTTTGACTTCCTACGAGCAGTACTTC; cdr3_aa: CASSYGQGLTSYEQYF
cdr3_length: 11; v_call: TRBV6-1; j_call: TRBJ2-1; d_call: .; cdr3_nt: TGTGCCAGCAGTGTTAAGCGAGAGCAGTTCTTC; cdr3_aa: CASSVKREQFF
cdr3_length: 13; v_call: TRBV7-2; j_call: TRBJ2-4; d_call: .; cdr3_nt: TGTGCCAGCAGCTTAGGAGTGAAAAACATTCAGTACTTC; cdr3_aa: CASSLGVKNIQYF
cdr3_length: 13; v_call: TRBV7-2; j_call: TRBJ1-1; d_call: .; cdr3_nt: TGTGCCAGCAGCTTAGGGGCTCAGAGAGAGGCTTTCTTT; cdr3_aa: CASSLGAQREAFF
cdr3_length: 14; v_call: TRBV5-6; j_call: TRBJ1-5; d_call: TRBD1; cdr3_nt: TGTGCCAGCAGCTTGACAGGGGGAAATCAGCCCCAGCATTTT; cdr3_aa: CASSLTGGNQPQHF
cdr3_length: 14; v_call: TRBV5-6; j_call: TRBJ2-6; d_call: .; cdr3_nt: TGTGCCAGCAGCTTGGAGCACGGGGCCAACGTCCTGACTTTC; cdr3_aa: CASSLEHGANVLTF